Below are 13 T cell receptor beta chains sequenced from a single sample in a study of breast tumors, draining lymph nodes, adjacent tissues. Axillary draining lymph nodes of breast cancer patients supplied the node samples. MiXCR, run by TCRdb on the multiplex PCR reads, gives a single entry per CDR3 protein. The data contain 70,000 to 95,000 distinct CDR3 sequences, roughly 19% of them seen just once; the ten biggest clones take up 2.4%. The sequencing sample was made of axillary lymph node tissue. The receptors were sampled from a female donor with breast cancer. Some clones in this sample may be carry-over from other donors' samples.

This clonotype appeared many times. This rearrangement joins TRBV6-5 to TRBJ2-1, with TRBD2 matching 9 bases. The CDR3 is 16 residues long. Germline loops: CDR1 MNHEY, CDR2 SVGAGI. V shed 2 bases, J shed 5 bases, and the junction held 7 bases outside the gene matches. This CDR3 is CASSYPRGRGNNEQFF. Here the CDR3 DNA reads TGTGCCAGCAGTTACCCACGCGGGAGGGGGAACAATGAGCAGTTCTTC.

As for this clonotype: With a much larger clone just one base away, this may be a read error. V gene TRBV5-6 combines with J gene TRBJ1-2, with 9 bases aligning to TRBD1. This CDR3 contains 15 residues. J gave up 9 bases and V 4 bases, and 13 bases lay outside the gene matches. Germline lookup yields CDR1 SGHDT and CDR2 YYEEEE. The DNA of the CDR3 is TGTGCCAGCAGCAACCGGGACAGGGATTCATATAGCTACACCTTC. The encoded protein is CASSNRDRDSYSYTF. The full variable domain, its missing parts supplied by reference TRBV5-6 and TRBJ1-2, is DAGVTQSPTHLIKTRGQQVTLRCSPKSGHDTVSWYQQALGQGPQFIFQYYEEEERQRGNFPDRFSGHQFPNYSSELNVNALLLGDSALYLCASSNRDRDSYSYTFGSGTRLTVV.

To note about this clonotype: At one of its ends the junction is not consistent with the germline gene, which may arise from a read error. V gene TRBV7-2 combines with J gene TRBJ2-1, with D perhaps given as TRBD1 or TRBD2 (5 bases each). The CDR3 is 16 amino acids. Germline-derived CDR1 and CDR2 are SGHTA and FQGNSA. The CDR3 sequence is CAGSLSKGSSYNEQFF. CDR3 coding DNA: TGTGCCGGCAGCTTATCCAAGGGGAGCTCCTACAATGAGCAGTTCTTC.

For this clonotype: A much larger clone differs from this one at a single base, so this may be a read error. V gene TRBV6-4 combines with J gene TRBJ2-2; 8 bases map to TRBD2. CDR1 and CDR2 (germline): MRHNA, SNTAGT. The CDR3 is made up of 16 amino acids. The CDR3 sequence: CAGSSSGTSNTGELFF. CDR3 coding DNA: TGTGCCGGCAGTAGTAGCGGGACATCGAACACCGGGGAGCTGTTTTTT.

With regard to this clonotype: Compared with germline, one end of the junction differs, possibly owing to a read error. The gene calls are TRBV4-2 and TRBJ2-2; 8 bases are a match to TRBD2. This CDR3 spans 16 amino acids. Germline V gives CDR1 LGHNA, CDR2 YNFKEQ. CDR3 nucleotide sequence: TGTGCCAGCAGCCAAAATAGCGGGGAGAACACCGGGAAGCTGTTTTTT. Its translation is CASSQNSGENTGKLFF.

This clonotype has at least ten counts. In DNA form, the CDR3 reads TGTGCCAGCAGCCCCCCAGACGCTGGGACGCCCAATGAGCAGTTCTTC. This codes for CASSPPDAGTPNEQFF. V is TRBV4-2 and J is TRBJ2-1; D tentatively reads TRBD1 or TRBD2 (5 bases each). V was clipped by 4 bases and J by 6 bases, with 19 bases between them. Germline loops: CDR1 LGHNA, CDR2 YNFKEQ. This CDR3 has 16 amino acids.

This clonotype occurred many times. This rearrangement joins TRBV11-2 to TRBJ1-2, with a weak D call TRBD1 (6 bases). The CDR3 is 13 amino acids. The germline V gene has CDR1 SGHAT and CDR2 FQNNGV. V gave up 5 bases and J gave up 8 bases, with 15 bases separating them. Here the CDR3 reads CASSRGGHNGYTF. The CDR3 bases are TGTGCCAGCAGCCGCGGGGGACATAACGGCTACACCTTC.

This chain links TRBV6-5 with TRBJ2-5; a weak D match, TRBD2 (6 bases). V lost 6 bases and J 7 bases, leaving 9 bases between the germline ends. Germline CDR1 MNHEY, CDR2 SVGAGI. This CDR3 spans 11 amino acids. CDR3 sequence reads: CASRMGGTQYF. In DNA, the CDR3 is TGTGCCAGCAGGATGGGGGGGACCCAGTACTTC.

The chain links TRBV4-3 to TRBJ2-2; 11 bases agree with TRBD2. From germline, CDR1 is LGHNA and CDR2 YSLEER. The junction had 8 bases not matched to a gene; V was cut back by 2 bases and J by 3 bases. This CDR3 is 18 amino acids long. The CDR3: CASSQSTSGSSYTGELFF. In nucleotides, the CDR3 is TGCGCCAGCAGCCAAAGTACTAGCGGGAGTTCGTACACCGGGGAGCTGTTTTTT.

About this clonotype: A much bigger clone sits one base away, suggesting this may be a read error. V is TRBV30 and J is TRBJ1-6; D gene uncertain. Germline V gives CDR1 GTSNPN, CDR2 SVGIG (reference sequence). The CDR3 runs 12 residues. DNA for the CDR3: TGTGCCTGGAGCTCCCGCAATTCACCCCCCCACTTT. Its translation: CAWSSRNSPPHF.

This clonotype was counted ten times or more. The chain carries TRBV6-2 or TRBV6-3 and TRBJ2-7; 7 bases agree with TRBD1. The junction had 6 bases not matched to a gene; V was cut back by 7 bases and J by 0 bases. Germline CDR1 is MNHEY and CDR2 is SVGEGT. The CDR3 contains 14 residues. The CDR3 DNA reads as TGTGCCAGCATAGGGGGCAGGTACTCCTACGAGCAGTACTTC. This sequence encodes CASIGGRYSYEQYF.

This chain joins TRBV5-1 and TRBJ1-1; 7 bases agree with TRBD1. This CDR3 spans 18 amino acids. In germline, CDR1 is SGHRS, CDR2 YFSETQ. J gave up 4 bases and V 4 bases, and 19 bases lay outside the gene matches. CDR3 DNA sequence: TGCGCCAGCAGCCCGGATATGAGGGGGCGCGAGCTAAGCACTGAAGCTTTCTTT. Amino acid sequence: CASSPDMRGRELSTEAFF.

This clonotype was recorded many times. DNA for the CDR3: TGTGCCAGCAGCCAAGACCCTTCCGAGACCCAGTACTTC. The encoded protein is CASSQDPSETQYF. The rearrangement joins TRBV4-2 to TRBJ2-5; D is unclear. Germline lookup yields CDR1 LGHNA and CDR2 YNFKEQ. This CDR3 comprises 13 residues. Deletions cut 0 bases from V and 5 bases from J, with 7 bases between.